The 6 T cell receptor beta chains presented below share a single source sample, sequenced in a study of CD8+CD57+ T cells in acquired aplastic anemia. The use of genomic DNA as template underpinned the TCR beta VDJ and CDR3 profiling. One entry per CDR3 protein, called by TCRdb with MiXCR from the reads. The sample carries around 200,000 distinct CDR3 sequences, about 62% recorded once. Before being chosen for sequencing, patients had shown CD8+CD57+ cell expansion by flow cytometry. Sequencing was carried out using sorted CD4+, CD8+, or CD8+CD57+ T cells (not recorded which) from PBMCs. The receptors shown here come from a human donor with aplastic anemia.

CDR3 sequence: CASSAGVLTYEQYF. Written as DNA, the CDR3 is TGTGCCAGCAGCGCCGGGGTGTTAACCTACGAGCAGTACTTC. The gene calls are TRBV2 and TRBJ2-7, with D possibly matching TRBD2 (5 bases). Trimming stripped 6 bases from V and 2 bases from J, with 14 bases between. From germline, CDR1 is SNHLY and CDR2 FYNNEI. The CDR3 is 14 residues long.

This clonotype was observed at least ten times. This chain connects TRBV12-3 or TRBV12-4 to TRBJ1-3; D unresolved. The CDR3 is made up of 12 amino acids. V was cut by 7 bases and J by 4 bases, with 8 bases left in between. The CDR3 sequence is CASMEWGNTIYF. The DNA for the CDR3 is TGTGCCAGCATGGAGTGGGGAAACACCATATATTTT.

The chain couples TRBV7-9 to TRBJ1-1, with D hard to call. The CDR3 totals 12 residues. V was shortened by 5 bases and J by 5 bases, with 9 bases between the two germline ends. From germline, CDR1 is SEHNR and CDR2 FQNEAQ (reference sequence). CDR3 bases: TGTGCCAGCAGCAATATGATAACTGAAGCTTTCTTT. It codes for CASSNMITEAFF.

The chain links TRBV4-3 to TRBJ2-7, with D hard to call. V was pared by 5 bases and J by 0 bases, with 17 bases between. Germline loops: CDR1 LGHNA, CDR2 YSLEER. The length of the CDR3 is 16 residues. CDR3 protein: CASSLAPTQTSYEQYF. Written as DNA, the CDR3 is TGCGCCAGCAGCTTGGCCCCGACACAAACCTCCTACGAGCAGTACTTC.

The chain recombines TRBV4-2 with TRBJ2-7; TRBD2 is a possible D gene (6 bases). This CDR3 is 14 amino acids long. From germline, CDR1 is LGHNA and CDR2 YNFKEQ. Between the trimmed V and J ends, which lost 3 bases and 0 bases, there was a span of 9 bases. The chain's CDR3 is CASSQPGSSYEQYF. DNA of the CDR3: TGTGCCAGCAGCCAGCCCGGGAGCTCCTACGAGCAGTACTTC.

The chain couples TRBV24-1 to TRBJ1-1, with D perhaps matching TRBD1 (5 bases). The germline gives CDR1 KGHDR, CDR2 SFDVKD. The CDR3 is made up of 13 amino acids. V lost 7 bases and J 5 bases, leaving 13 bases between the germline ends. The CDR3 DNA reads TGTGCCACCAGGGGAGCAGGGTGGACTGAAGCTTTCTTT. Translation: CATRGAGWTEAFF.